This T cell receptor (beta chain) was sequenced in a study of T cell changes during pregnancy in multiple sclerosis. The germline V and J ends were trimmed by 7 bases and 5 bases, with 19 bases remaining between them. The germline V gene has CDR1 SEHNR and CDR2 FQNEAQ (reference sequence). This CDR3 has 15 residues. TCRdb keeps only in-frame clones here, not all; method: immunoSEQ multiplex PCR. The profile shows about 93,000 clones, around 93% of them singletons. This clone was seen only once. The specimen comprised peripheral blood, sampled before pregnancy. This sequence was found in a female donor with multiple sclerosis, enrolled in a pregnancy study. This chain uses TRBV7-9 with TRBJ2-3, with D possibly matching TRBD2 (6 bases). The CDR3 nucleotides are TGTGCCAGCACACCGGAGGAGGGGCAGGAAGATACGCAGTATTTT. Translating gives CASTPEEGQEDTQYF.